Below are 11 T cell receptor beta chains sequenced from a single sample in a study of blood T cell repertoires in COVID-19. The repertoire was sequenced with immunoSEQ multiplex PCR; TCRdb's copy has only in-frame clones and lacks some. The sample has roughly 150,000 clones, roughly four fifths seen once. The sequenced material came from peripheral blood. The receptors shown here come from a human donor in a cohort sampled during active COVID-19.

The chain is built from TRBV7-8 and TRBJ1-1; no clear D. V dropped 7 bases and J dropped 1 base, with 13 bases sitting between them. CDR1 SGHVS and CDR2 FQNEAQ come from the germline V gene. There are 14 residues in the CDR3. CDR3 sequence: CASTVEGANTEAFF. In DNA, the CDR3 is TGTGCCAGCACTGTAGAAGGAGCGAACACTGAAGCTTTCTTT.

The gene calls are TRBV9 and TRBJ2-5; perhaps TRBD2 as D (6 bases). CDR1 SGDLS and CDR2 YYNGEE come from the germline V gene. The CDR3 spans 15 residues. Trimming stripped 2 bases from V and 5 bases from J, with 16 bases between. The CDR3 DNA follows: TGTGCCAGCAGCGTGGGACTTGGGCAGGGCGAGACCCAGTACTTC. As protein: CASSVGLGQGETQYF.

This chain connects TRBV5-4 to TRBJ2-7; D is possibly TRBD1 (6 bases). The germline V and J ends were trimmed by 0 bases and 2 bases, with 9 bases remaining between them. Germline lookup yields CDR1 SGHNT and CDR2 YYREEE (reference sequence). The CDR3 is 14 residues long. CDR3 nucleotides: TGTGCCAGCAGCTTGGTCGGGACACCCTACGAGCAGTACTTC. It codes for CASSLVGTPYEQYF.

The DNA of the CDR3 is TGTGCCAGCACCGTACAGACGCCTTATGGCTACACCTTC. It specifies CASTVQTPYGYTF. This chain connects TRBV12-3 or TRBV12-4 to TRBJ1-2; D is undetermined. The CDR3 contains 13 residues. Trimming stripped 7 bases from V and 5 bases from J, with 14 bases between.

The gene calls are TRBV9 and TRBJ2-1; a possible D gene is TRBD1 (5 bases). Germline assignment: CDR1 SGDLS and CDR2 YYNGEE. The V end was cut by 4 bases, the J end by 2 bases, with 10 bases between. This CDR3 contains 14 residues. CDR3 DNA: TGTGCCAGCAGCCTGGACACTACCTACAATGAGCAGTTCTTC. Amino acids: CASSLDTTYNEQFF.

The chain uses TRBV6-5 and TRBJ1-2, with 9 bases fitting TRBD1. The CDR3 is 13 residues long. V lost 7 bases and J lost 9; bases outside the gene matches: 9. Germline CDR1 and CDR2: MNHEY and SVGAGI. CDR3 in DNA: TGTGCCAGCACCTCCGGGACAGGGCAAAGCTACACCTTC. Its translation: CASTSGTGQSYTF.

The V and J genes are TRBV29-1 and TRBJ2-1; maybe TRBD2 (5 bases). CDR3 length: 12 residues. Germline V gene lookup returns CDR1 SQVTM and CDR2 ANQGSEA. The V and J ends lost 7 bases and 7 bases respectively, with 14 bases between them. The CDR3 nucleotides read TGCAGCGCCATCCGGGGTAATAATGAGCAGTTCTTC. Its protein product is CSAIRGNNEQFF.

The rearrangement uses TRBV4-1 and TRBJ2-7; possible D gene TRBD2, 5 bases. In germline, CDR1 is MGHRA, CDR2 YSYEKL. The CDR3 contains 13 residues. Trimming shortened V by 0 bases and J by 2 bases, and 5 bases separated the two germline ends. The CDR3 nucleotides read TGCGCCAGCAGCCAAGACGGGGCCTACGAGCAGTACTTC. Its translation: CASSQDGAYEQYF.

This clone showed up just a few times. The V and J genes are TRBV24-1 and TRBJ2-1; 10 bases fit TRBD1. The CDR3 is made up of 15 amino acids. The V gene's germline CDR1 is KGHDR and CDR2 SFDVKD. V was clipped by 4 bases and J by 6 bases; unmatched bases: 5. DNA for the CDR3: TGTGCCACCAGTGAGACGGGACAGGGGTTCAATGAGCAGTTCTTC. Encoded protein: CATSETGQGFNEQFF.

This clone was detected many times. The genes are TRBV7-2 and TRBJ2-1, with 8 bases matching TRBD2. In germline, CDR1 is SGHTA, CDR2 FQGNSA. The length of the CDR3 is 16 residues. V gave up 4 bases and J gave up 4 bases; unmatched junction bases: 9. The DNA of the CDR3 is TGTGCCAGCAGCTCGGGGCAATCTAGCGGGTACAATGAGCAGTTCTTC. Its translation: CASSSGQSSGYNEQFF.

This chain joins TRBV7-9 and TRBJ2-2; maybe TRBD1 (6 bases). V gave up 2 bases and J gave up 1 base, with 17 bases separating them. The CDR3 loop spans 18 amino acids. Germline V gene data show CDR1 as SEHNR and CDR2 as FQNEAQ (reference sequence). CDR3 sequence reads: CASSLNPPRQVNTGELFF. The DNA for the CDR3 is TGTGCCAGCAGCTTAAATCCTCCGCGACAGGTGAACACCGGGGAGCTGTTTTTT.